These 13 T cell receptor beta chains came from one sample sequenced in a study of graft-versus-host responses after intestinal transplantation. No antigen has been assigned to these receptors. Data came from immunoSEQ multiplex PCR; TCRdb stores just in-frame clones and leaves some out. The sample yields about 88,000 clones, less than 95% seen once. This specimen consisted of unstimulated CD4+ T cells sorted from spleen or lymph node cells, obtained before transplant. The receptors were sampled from a human donor who was the organ donor for an intestinal transplant.

V gene TRBV14 combines with J gene TRBJ2-5, with D possibly matching TRBD2 (5 bases). Germline V gene data show CDR1 as SGHDN and CDR2 as FVKESK. V was clipped by 1 base and J by 4 bases, with 10 bases between them. The CDR3 spans 14 residues. DNA for the CDR3: TGTGCCAGCAGCCAAGGGTACCGGGGAGAGACCCAGTACTTC. The encoded protein is CASSQGYRGETQYF.

This rearrangement joins TRBV6-5 to TRBJ1-3; TRBD1 might be the D (5 bases). Looked up from germline, CDR1 is MNHEY and CDR2 is SVGAGI. V gave up 8 bases and J gave up 0 bases, with 14 bases separating them. The CDR3 consists of 15 residues. CDR3 sequence (DNA): TGTGCCAGCTCTAGAGCAGGGAACTCTGGAAACACCATATATTTT. It encodes CASSRAGNSGNTIYF.

The chain carries TRBV13 and TRBJ1-3; 9 bases fit TRBD1. Germline CDR1 and CDR2: PRHDT and FYEKMQ (reference sequence). The CDR3 consists of 18 residues. V shed 5 bases, J shed 1 base, and the junction held 12 bases outside the gene matches. The CDR3 sequence is CASSETYRGPGSGNTIYF. In nucleotides, the CDR3 is TGTGCCAGCAGCGAAACCTACAGGGGGCCCGGGTCTGGAAACACCATATATTTT.

CDR3 sequence: CASSPGQGHEQFF. CDR3 bases: TGTGCCAGCTCACCAGGACAGGGTCATGAGCAGTTCTTC. The chain uses TRBV18 and TRBJ2-1, with 8 nucleotides matching TRBD1. The CDR3 runs 13 residues. The V and J ends lost 2 bases and 8 bases, in that order; junction bases with no gene match: 2. Germline CDR1 reads KGHSH; CDR2 reads LQKENI.

This rearrangement joins TRBV5-1 to TRBJ2-7; 7 nucleotides align to TRBD1. With 2 bases clipped from V and 6 bases from J, the junction kept 14 bases outside the gene matches. The CDR3 contains 16 residues. Germline V gene data show CDR1 as SGHRS and CDR2 as YFSETQ. The CDR3 nucleotides are TGCGCCAGCAGCTTCCGTCCGGTAACAGGGGACGTCGAGCAGTACTTC. Protein sequence: CASSFRPVTGDVEQYF.

Here the CDR3 DNA reads TGTGCCAGCAGCAGACAGGGAATGCTTCAGCCCCAGCATTTT. Protein sequence: CASSRQGMLQPQHF. V usage is TRBV27 and J usage is TRBJ1-5; TRBD1 agrees at 7 bases. Germline loops: CDR1 MNHEY, CDR2 SMNVEV (reference sequence). The junction had 8 bases not matched to a gene; V was cut back by 6 bases and J by 6 bases. The CDR3 is 14 residues long.

V is TRBV5-6 and J is TRBJ2-3; TRBD2 matches 12 bases. This CDR3 is built from 16 residues. The V gene end was trimmed by 0 bases and the J gene end by 9 bases; junction bases not matched to a gene: 8. Per the germline V gene, CDR1 is SGHDT and CDR2 is YYEEEE. The CDR3 spells CASSLDASGGAGTQYF. The CDR3 DNA reads as TGTGCCAGCAGCTTGGATGCTAGCGGGGGGGCCGGGACGCAGTATTTT.

V gene TRBV2 combines with J gene TRBJ2-5; D ambiguous. Germline loops: CDR1 SNHLY, CDR2 FYNNEI. The CDR3 is 13 residues long. Trimming took 5 bases from V and 2 from J, leaving 9 bases between them. This CDR3 reads CASSLDFQETQYF. The CDR3 bases are TGTGCCAGCAGTCTCGACTTTCAAGAGACCCAGTACTTC.

This sequence joins TRBV5-1 and TRBJ2-7, with a weak D call TRBD2 (6 bases). Looked up from germline, CDR1 is SGHRS and CDR2 is YFSETQ. V was clipped by 1 base and J by 3 bases, with 14 bases between them. The CDR3 length is 15 residues. The CDR3 is CASSLTSLVNYEQYF. The CDR3 nucleotides are TGCGCCAGCAGCTTGACTAGCTTGGTAAACTACGAGCAGTACTTC.

The genes are TRBV5-6 and TRBJ1-3; no reliable D call. Germline V CDR1 and CDR2: SGHDT, YYEEEE. The CDR3 loop spans 15 amino acids. The ends were cut back, 4 bases at V and 0 bases at J, with 11 bases in the middle. CDR3 region: CASSRQWSSGNTIYF. The CDR3 DNA is TGTGCCAGCAGCCGCCAATGGAGCTCTGGAAACACCATATATTTT.

The chain joins TRBV5-4 to TRBJ2-7, with 10 bases that match TRBD1. Germline V gene sequence: CDR1 SGHNT, CDR2 YYREEE (reference sequence). With V trimmed by 0 bases and J by 4 bases, 7 bases remained unmatched. The length of the CDR3 is 16 residues. CDR3 in amino acids: CASSLGQGAPNYEQYF. The CDR3 nucleotides are TGTGCCAGCAGCTTGGGACAGGGGGCGCCTAATTACGAGCAGTACTTC.

The CDR3 protein is CASRGSGSYEQYF. The CDR3 region has the DNA TGTGCCTCCCGGGGTAGCGGGTCATACGAGCAGTACTTC. The chain has TRBV11-3 and TRBJ2-5; 7 positions agree with TRBD2. The J call may be mistaken, given a closer DNA end match to TRBJ2-7. CDR1 is SGHNT, CDR2 YENEEA, per germline. CDR3 length: 13 amino acids.

This chain connects TRBV7-3 to TRBJ1-1; no clear D. Germline CDR1 reads SGHTA; CDR2 reads FQGTGA. CDR3 length: 14 residues. Trimming shortened V by 5 bases and J by 3 bases, and 13 bases separated the two germline ends. The CDR3 sequence: CASSLNDGDTEAFF. CDR3 DNA sequence: TGTGCCAGCAGCCTAAACGACGGGGACACTGAAGCTTTCTTT.